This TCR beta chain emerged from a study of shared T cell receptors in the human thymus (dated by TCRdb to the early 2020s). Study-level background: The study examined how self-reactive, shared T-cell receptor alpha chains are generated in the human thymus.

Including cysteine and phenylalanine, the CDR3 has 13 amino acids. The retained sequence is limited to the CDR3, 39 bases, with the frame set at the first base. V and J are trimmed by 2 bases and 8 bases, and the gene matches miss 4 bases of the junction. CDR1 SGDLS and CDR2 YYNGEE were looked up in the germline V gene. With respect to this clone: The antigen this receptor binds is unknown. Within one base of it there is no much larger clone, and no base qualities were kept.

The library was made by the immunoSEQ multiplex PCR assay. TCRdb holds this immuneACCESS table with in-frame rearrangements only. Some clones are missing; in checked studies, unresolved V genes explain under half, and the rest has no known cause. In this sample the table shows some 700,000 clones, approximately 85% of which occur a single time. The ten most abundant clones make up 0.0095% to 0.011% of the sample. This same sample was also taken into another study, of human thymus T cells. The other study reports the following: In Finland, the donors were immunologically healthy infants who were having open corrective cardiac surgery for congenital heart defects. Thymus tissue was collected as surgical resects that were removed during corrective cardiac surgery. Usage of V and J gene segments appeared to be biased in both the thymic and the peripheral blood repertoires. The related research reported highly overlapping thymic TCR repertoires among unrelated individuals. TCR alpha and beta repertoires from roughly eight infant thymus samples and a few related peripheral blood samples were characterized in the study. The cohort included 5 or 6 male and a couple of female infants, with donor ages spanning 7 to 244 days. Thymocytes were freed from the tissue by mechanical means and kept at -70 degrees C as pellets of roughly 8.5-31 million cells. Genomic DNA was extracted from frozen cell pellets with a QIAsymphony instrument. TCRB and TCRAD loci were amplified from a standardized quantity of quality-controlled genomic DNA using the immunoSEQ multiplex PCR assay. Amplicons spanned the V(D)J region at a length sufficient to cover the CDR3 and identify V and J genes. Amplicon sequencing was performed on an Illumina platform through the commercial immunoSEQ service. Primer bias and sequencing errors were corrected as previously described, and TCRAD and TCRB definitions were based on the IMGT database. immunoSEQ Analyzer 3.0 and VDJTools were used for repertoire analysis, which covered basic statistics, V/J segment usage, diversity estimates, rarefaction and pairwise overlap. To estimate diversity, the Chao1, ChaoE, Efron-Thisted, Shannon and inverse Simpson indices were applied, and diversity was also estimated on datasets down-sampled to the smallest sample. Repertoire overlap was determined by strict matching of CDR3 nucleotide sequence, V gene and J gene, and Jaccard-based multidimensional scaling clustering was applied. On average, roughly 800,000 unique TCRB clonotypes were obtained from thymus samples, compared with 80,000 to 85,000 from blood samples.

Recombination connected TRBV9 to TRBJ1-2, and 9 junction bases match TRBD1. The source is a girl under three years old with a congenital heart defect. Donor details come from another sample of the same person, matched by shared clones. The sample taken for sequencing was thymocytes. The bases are TGTGCCAGCAGCGTTGGGACAGGGCTCGGCTACACCTTC. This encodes CASSVGTGLGYTF.